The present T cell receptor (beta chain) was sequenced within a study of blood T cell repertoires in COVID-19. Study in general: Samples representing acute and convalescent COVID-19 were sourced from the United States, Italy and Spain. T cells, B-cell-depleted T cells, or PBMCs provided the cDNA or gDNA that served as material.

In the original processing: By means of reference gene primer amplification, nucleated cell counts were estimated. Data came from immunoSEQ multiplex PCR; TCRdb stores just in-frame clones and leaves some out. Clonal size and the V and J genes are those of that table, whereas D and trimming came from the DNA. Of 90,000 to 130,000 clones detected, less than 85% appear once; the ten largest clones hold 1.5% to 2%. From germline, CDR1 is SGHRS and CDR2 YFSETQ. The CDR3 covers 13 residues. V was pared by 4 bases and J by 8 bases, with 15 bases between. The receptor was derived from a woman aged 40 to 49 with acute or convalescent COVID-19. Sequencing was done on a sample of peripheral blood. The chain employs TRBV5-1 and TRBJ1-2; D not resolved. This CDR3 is CASSPDTAWGYTF. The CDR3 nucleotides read TGCGCCAGCAGCCCTGACACCGCCTGGGGCTACACCTTC.